This TCR beta chain was observed in a study of CD8 T cells in ankylosing spondylitis. Each CDR3 protein gets one entry after TCRdb re-called the 5' RACE reads with MiXCR. In the table there are 250,000 to 400,000 distinct CDR3 sequences, around a tenth of which are singletons. J lost 1 base, V lost 9 bases, and 3 bases had no gene match. The germline V gene has CDR1 MNHNS and CDR2 SASEGT. The CDR3 has 14 residues. The sample taken for sequencing was blood, either unsorted or a sorted T cell fraction (not recorded which). This chain uses TRBV6-1 with TRBJ2-1; 10 bases match TRBD1. The source is a female donor with ankylosing spondylitis or in good health (not recorded which). CDR3 residues: CASMDRGSYNEQFF. The DNA of the CDR3 is TGTGCCAGTATGGACAGGGGGTCCTACAATGAGCAGTTCTTC.